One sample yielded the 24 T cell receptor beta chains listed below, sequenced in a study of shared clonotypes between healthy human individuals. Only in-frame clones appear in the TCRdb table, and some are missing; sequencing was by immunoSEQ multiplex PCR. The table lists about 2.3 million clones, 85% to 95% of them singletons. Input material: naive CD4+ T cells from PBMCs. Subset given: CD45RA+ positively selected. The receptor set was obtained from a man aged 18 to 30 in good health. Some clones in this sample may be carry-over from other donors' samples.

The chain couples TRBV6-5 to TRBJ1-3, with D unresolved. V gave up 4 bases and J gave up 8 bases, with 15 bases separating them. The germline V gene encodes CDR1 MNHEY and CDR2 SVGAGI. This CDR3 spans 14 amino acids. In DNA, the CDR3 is TGTGCCAGCAGTTCCCCCCGGCAGGAAGACACCATATATTTT. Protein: CASSSPRQEDTIYF.

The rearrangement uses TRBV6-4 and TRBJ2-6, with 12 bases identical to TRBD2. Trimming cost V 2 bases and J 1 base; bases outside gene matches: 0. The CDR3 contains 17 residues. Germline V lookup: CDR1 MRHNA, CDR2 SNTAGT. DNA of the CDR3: TGTGCCAGCAGTGACGGGACTAGCGGGTCTGGGGCCAACGTCCTGACTTTC. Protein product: CASSDGTSGSGANVLTF.

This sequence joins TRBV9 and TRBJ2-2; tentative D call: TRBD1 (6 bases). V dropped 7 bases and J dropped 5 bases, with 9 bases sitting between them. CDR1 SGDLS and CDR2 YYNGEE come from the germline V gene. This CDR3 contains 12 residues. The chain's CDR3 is CASATGTGELFF. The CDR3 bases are TGTGCCAGCGCTACAGGGACCGGGGAGCTGTTTTTT. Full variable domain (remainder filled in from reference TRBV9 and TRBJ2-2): DSGVTQTPKHLITATGQRVTLRCSPRSGDLSVYWYQQSLDQGLQFLIQYYNGEERAKGNILERFSAQQFPDLHSELNLSSLELGDSALYFCASATGTGELFFGEGSRLTVL.

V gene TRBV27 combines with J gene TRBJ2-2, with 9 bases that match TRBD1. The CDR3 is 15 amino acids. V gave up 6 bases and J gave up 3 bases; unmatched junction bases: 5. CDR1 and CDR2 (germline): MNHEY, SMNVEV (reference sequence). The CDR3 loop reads CASRAGQGYTGELFF. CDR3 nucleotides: TGTGCCAGCAGGGCGGGACAGGGCTACACCGGGGAGCTGTTTTTT.

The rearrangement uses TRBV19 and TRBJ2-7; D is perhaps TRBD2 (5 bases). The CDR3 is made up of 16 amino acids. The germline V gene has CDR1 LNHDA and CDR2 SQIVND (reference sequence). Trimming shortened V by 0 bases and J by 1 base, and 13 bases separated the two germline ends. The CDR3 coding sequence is TGTGCCAGTAGTATAGAAGCCAGCGGAACTTCCTACGAGCAGTACTTC. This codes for CASSIEASGTSYEQYF.

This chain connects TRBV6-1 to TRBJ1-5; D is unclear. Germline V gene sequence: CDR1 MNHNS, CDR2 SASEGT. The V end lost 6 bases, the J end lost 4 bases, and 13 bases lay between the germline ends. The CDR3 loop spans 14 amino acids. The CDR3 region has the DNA TGTGCCAGCAGGGATTCGGTTTTTAATCAGCCCCAGCATTTT. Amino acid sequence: CASRDSVFNQPQHF.

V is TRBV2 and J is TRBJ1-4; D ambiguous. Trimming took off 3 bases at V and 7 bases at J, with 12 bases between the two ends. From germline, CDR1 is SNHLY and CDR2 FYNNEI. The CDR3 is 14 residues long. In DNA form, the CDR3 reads TGTGCCAGCAGTGACTTGGGTGGCGGTGAAAAACTGTTTTTT. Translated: CASSDLGGGEKLFF.

CDR3: CASSFGTGGSDEQFF. CDR3 bases: TGCGCCAGCAGCTTTGGGACGGGAGGAAGCGATGAGCAGTTCTTC. V is TRBV5-1 and J is TRBJ2-1, with 7 bases matching TRBD2. Germline-derived CDR1 and CDR2 are SGHRS and YFSETQ. This CDR3 comprises 15 residues. J lost 8 bases, V lost 2 bases, and 10 bases had no gene match.

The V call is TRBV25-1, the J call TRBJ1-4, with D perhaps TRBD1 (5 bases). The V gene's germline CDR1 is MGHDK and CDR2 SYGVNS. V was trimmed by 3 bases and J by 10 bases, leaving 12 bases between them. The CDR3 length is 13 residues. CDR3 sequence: CASSDSGTAKLFF. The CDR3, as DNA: TGTGCCAGCAGTGATTCCGGGACCGCAAAACTGTTTTTT.

CDR3 nucleotides: TGCGCCAGCAGCCAAGTGAGGGGGCCTGGAGAGACCCAGTACTTC. Translated: CASSQVRGPGETQYF. J is TRBJ2-5 and V is TRBV4-3; 7 nucleotides align to TRBD1. V trimming: 1 base; J trimming: 4 bases; junction bases outside the gene matches: 6. The V gene's germline CDR1 is LGHNA and CDR2 YSLEER. The CDR3 is 15 amino acids.

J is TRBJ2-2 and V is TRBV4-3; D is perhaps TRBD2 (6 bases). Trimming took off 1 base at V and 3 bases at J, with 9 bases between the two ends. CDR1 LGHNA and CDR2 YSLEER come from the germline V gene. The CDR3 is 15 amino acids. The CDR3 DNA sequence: TGCGCCAGCAGCCAAGGTTGGGGGGACACCGGGGAGCTGTTTTTT. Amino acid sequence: CASSQGWGDTGELFF.

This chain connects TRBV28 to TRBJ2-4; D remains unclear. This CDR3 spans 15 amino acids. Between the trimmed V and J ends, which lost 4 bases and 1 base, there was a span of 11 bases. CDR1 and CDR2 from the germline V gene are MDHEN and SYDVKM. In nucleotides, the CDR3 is TGTGCCAGCAGTTCAAACCCAGAGGCCAAAAACATTCAGTACTTC. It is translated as CASSSNPEAKNIQYF.

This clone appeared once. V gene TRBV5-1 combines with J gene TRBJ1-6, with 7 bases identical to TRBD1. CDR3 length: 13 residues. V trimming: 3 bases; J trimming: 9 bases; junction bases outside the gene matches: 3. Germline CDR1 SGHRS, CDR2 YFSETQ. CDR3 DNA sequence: TGCGCCAGCAGCTACACAGGGGTTTCACCCCTCCACTTT. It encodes CASSYTGVSPLHF.

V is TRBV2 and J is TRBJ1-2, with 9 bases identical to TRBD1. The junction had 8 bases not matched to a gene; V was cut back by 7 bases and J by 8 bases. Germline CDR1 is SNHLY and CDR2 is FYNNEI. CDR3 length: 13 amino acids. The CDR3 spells CASTRQGVKGYTF. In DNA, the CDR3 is TGTGCCAGCACTCGACAGGGGGTGAAAGGCTACACCTTC.

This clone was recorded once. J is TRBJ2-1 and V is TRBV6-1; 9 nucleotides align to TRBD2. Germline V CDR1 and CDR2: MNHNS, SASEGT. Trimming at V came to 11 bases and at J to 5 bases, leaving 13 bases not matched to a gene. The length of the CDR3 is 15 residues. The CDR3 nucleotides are TGTGCCGGGATCGATAGCGGGAGAGGCCACAATGAGCAGTTCTTC. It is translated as CAGIDSGRGHNEQFF.

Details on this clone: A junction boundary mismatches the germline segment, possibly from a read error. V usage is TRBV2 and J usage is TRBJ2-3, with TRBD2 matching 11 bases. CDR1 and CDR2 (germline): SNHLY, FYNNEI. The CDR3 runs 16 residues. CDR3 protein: CASSAPLAGGTDTQYF. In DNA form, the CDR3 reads TGTGCCAGCAGCGCACCTCTAGCGGGAGGCACCGATACGCAGTATTTT.

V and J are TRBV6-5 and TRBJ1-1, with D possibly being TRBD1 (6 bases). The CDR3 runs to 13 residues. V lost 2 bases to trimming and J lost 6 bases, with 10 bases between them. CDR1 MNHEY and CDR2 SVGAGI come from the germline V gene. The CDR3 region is CASSYTRGAEAFF. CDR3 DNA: TGTGCCAGCAGTTACACCAGGGGCGCTGAAGCTTTCTTT.

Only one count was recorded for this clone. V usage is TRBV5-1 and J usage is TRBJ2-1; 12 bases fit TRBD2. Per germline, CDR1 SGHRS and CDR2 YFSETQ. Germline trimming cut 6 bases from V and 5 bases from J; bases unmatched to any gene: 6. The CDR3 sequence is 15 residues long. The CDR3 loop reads CASNSLAGGDNEQFF. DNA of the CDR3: TGCGCCAGCAACAGTCTAGCGGGAGGGGACAATGAGCAGTTCTTC.

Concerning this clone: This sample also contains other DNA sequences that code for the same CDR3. For the CDR3, the DNA is TGTGCCAGCTCACCGTCAGACTACGAGCAGTACTTC. It codes for CASSPSDYEQYF. The rearrangement uses TRBV18 and TRBJ2-7; no reliable D call. The CDR3 is made up of 12 amino acids. Trimming pared 3 bases from V and 3 bases from J, leaving 6 bases between. Germline lookup yields CDR1 KGHSH and CDR2 LQKENI.

The chain's CDR3 is CASSYSQGGVIDTQYF. The CDR3 DNA is TGTGCCAGCAGTTACAGTCAGGGCGGAGTGATAGATACGCAGTATTTT. The chain employs TRBV6-5 and TRBJ2-3, with D perhaps TRBD1 (5 bases). Germline V gene lookup returns CDR1 MNHEY and CDR2 SVGAGI. CDR3 size: 16 residues. The ends were cut back, 2 bases at V and 5 bases at J, with 17 bases in the middle.

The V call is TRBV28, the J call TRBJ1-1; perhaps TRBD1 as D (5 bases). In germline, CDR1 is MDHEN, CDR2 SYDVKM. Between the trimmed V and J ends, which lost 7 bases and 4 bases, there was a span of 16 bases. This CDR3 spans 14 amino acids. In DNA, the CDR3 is TGTGCCAGCATTTGGGTAAGGGGAGCCACTGAAGCTTTCTTT. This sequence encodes CASIWVRGATEAFF.

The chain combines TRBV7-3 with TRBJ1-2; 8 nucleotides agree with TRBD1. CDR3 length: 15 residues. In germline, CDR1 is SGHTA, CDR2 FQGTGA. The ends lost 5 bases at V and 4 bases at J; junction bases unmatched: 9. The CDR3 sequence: CASSPTAGGTYGYTF. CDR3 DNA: TGTGCCAGCAGCCCCACGGCAGGGGGCACCTATGGCTACACCTTC.

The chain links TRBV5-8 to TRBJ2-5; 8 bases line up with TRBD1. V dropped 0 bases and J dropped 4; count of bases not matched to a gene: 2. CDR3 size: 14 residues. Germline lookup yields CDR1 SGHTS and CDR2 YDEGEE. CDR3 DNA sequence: TGTGCCAGCAGCTTGGGAGACAGGGGAGAGACCCAGTACTTC. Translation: CASSLGDRGETQYF.

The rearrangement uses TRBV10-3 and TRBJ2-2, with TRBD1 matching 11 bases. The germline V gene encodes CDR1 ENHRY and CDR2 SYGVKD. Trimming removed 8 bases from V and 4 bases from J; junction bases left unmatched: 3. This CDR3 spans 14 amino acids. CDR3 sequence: CAIGGTGGTGELFF. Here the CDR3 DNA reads TGTGCCATCGGGGGGACAGGGGGCACCGGGGAGCTGTTTTTT.